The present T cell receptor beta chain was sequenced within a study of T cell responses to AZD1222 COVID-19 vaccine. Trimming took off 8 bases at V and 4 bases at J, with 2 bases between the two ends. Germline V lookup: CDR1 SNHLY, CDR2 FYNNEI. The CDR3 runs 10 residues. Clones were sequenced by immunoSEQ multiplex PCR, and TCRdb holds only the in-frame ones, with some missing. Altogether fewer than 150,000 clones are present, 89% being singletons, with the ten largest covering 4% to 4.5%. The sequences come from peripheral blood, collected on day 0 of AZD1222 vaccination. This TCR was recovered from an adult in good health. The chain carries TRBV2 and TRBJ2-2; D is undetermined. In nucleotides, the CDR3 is TGTGCCAGCGGCACCGGGGAGCTGTTTTTT. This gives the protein CASGTGELFF.